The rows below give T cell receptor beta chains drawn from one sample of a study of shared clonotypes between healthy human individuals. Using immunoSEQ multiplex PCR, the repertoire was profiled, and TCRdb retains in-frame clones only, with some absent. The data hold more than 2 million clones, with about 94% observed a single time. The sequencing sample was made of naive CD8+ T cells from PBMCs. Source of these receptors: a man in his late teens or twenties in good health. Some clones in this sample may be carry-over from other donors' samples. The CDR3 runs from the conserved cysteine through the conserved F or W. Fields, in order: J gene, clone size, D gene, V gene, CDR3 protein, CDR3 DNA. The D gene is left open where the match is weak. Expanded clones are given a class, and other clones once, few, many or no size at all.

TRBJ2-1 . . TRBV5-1 CASSFSLVQEQFF TGCGCCAGCAGCTTCTCCCTCGTACAGGAGCAGTTCTTC
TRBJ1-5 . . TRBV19 CASSILVRTDQPQHF TGTGCCAGTAGTATACTTGTCAGGACGGATCAGCCCCAGCATTTT
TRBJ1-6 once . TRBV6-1 CASSVDRRLVSSYNSPLHF TGTGCCAGCAGTGTGGACCGCCGTCTGGTAAGCTCCTATAATTCACCCCTCCACTTT
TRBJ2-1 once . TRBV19 CASSITSYNEQFF TGTGCCAGTAGTATTACTAGCTACAATGAGCAGTTCTTC
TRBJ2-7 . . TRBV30 CAWSVSGYLNEQYF TGTGCCTGGAGTGTATCGGGCTATCTGAACGAGCAGTACTTC
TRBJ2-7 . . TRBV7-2 CASSLTASTQSSYEQYF TGTGCCAGCAGCTTAACGGCTAGCACTCAATCTTCCTACGAGCAGTACTTC
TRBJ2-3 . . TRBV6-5 CASSYGGWQSDTQYF TGTGCCAGCAGTTACGGAGGGTGGCAGTCCGATACGCAGTATTTT
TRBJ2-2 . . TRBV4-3 CASSPLRDGGITGELFF TGCGCCAGCAGCCCCTTAAGGGATGGGGGTATCACCGGGGAGCTGTTTTTT
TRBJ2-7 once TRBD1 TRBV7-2 CASSPRPGTGYEQYF TGTGCCAGCAGCCCTCGTCCCGGGACAGGGTACGAGCAGTACTTC
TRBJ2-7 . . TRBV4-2 CASSQVGARGTSYEQYF TGTGCCAGCAGCCAAGTTGGGGCGCGCGGGACCTCCTACGAGCAGTACTTC
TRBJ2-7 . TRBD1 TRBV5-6 CASRTGTGASYEQYF TGTGCCAGCAGAACCGGGACAGGGGCCTCCTACGAGCAGTACTTC
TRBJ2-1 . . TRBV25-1 CASSPGGDNEQFF TGTGCCAGCAGCCCCGGGGGAGACAATGAGCAGTTCTTC
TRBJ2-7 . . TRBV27 CASSLGRGPSYEQYF TGTGCCAGCAGTTTAGGGAGGGGGCCCTCCTACGAGCAGTACTTC
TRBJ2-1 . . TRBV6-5 CASSLGAVSYNEQFF TGTGCCAGCAGTTTAGGCGCTGTGTCCTACAATGAGCAGTTCTTC
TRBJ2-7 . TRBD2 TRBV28 CASRGLAETSSYEQYF TGTGCCAGCCGGGGACTAGCGGAGACCAGCTCCTACGAGCAGTACTTC
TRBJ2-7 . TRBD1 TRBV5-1 CASSLASGTGDYEQYF TGCGCCAGCAGCTTGGCCTCCGGGACAGGGGACTACGAGCAGTACTTC
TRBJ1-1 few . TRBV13 CASSRGTNTEAFF TGTGCCAGCAGCAGAGGGACGAACACTGAAGCTTTCTTT
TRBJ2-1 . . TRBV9 CASSVEVGGENEQFF TGTGCCAGCAGCGTAGAGGTGGGAGGTGAGAATGAGCAGTTCTTC
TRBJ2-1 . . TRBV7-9 CASSLAGGPYNEQFF TGTGCCAGCAGCTTAGCCGGGGGCCCCTACAATGAGCAGTTCTTC
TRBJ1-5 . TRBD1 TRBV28 CASSLPGGLNQPQHF TGTGCCAGCAGTCTCCCAGGGGGCCTAAATCAGCCCCAGCATTTT
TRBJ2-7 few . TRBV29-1 CSVEEGAYEQYF TGCAGCGTTGAGGAGGGGGCGTACGAGCAGTACTTC
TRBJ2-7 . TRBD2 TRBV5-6 CASSLYSGGDTYEQYF TGTGCCAGCAGCTTATATAGCGGGGGAGATACCTACGAGCAGTACTTC
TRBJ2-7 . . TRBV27 CASSLLSSVYEQYF TGTGCCAGCAGTTTATTATCTTCCGTGTACGAGCAGTACTTC
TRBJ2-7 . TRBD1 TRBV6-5 CASSSAGGNYHEQYF TGTGCCAGCAGTTCGGCAGGGGGCAATTACCACGAGCAGTACTTC
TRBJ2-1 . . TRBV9 CASSIPSTGYNEQFF TGTGCCAGCAGCATCCCGAGCACCGGATACAATGAGCAGTTCTTC
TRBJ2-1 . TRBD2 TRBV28 CATRLAGGSNNEQFF TGTGCCACTCGATTAGCGGGGGGGTCTAACAATGAGCAGTTCTTC
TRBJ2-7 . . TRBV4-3 CASSQEYRLNYEQYF TGCGCCAGCAGCCAAGAGTACAGACTTAACTACGAGCAGTACTTC
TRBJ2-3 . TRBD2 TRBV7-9 CASSALAGPYTDTQYF TGTGCCAGCAGCGCCCTAGCGGGACCCTACACAGATACGCAGTATTTT
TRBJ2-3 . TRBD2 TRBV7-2 CASSLSLAETDTQYF TGTGCCAGCAGCTTAAGCCTAGCGGAAACAGATACGCAGTATTTT
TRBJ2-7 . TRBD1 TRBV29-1 CSVDHRGGQEQYF TGCAGCGTTGACCACAGGGGCGGCCAAGAGCAGTACTTC
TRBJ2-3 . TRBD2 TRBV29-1 CSVEGGLAGGYRTDTQYF TGCAGCGTTGAAGGAGGACTAGCGGGAGGGTATCGCACAGATACGCAGTATTTT
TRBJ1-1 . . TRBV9 CASSAPSANTEAFF TGTGCCAGCAGCGCCCCCAGTGCGAACACTGAAGCTTTCTTT
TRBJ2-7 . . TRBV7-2 CASSLSLRGGEQYF TGTGCCAGCAGCTTAAGTCTCAGGGGGGGCGAGCAGTACTTC
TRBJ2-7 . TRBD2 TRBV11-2 CASSFLGASGLGYEQYF TGTGCCAGCAGCTTCCTGGGCGCTAGCGGTCTAGGCTACGAGCAGTACTTC
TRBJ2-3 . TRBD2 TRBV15 CATSPRSGSLTDTQYF TGTGCCACCAGCCCTAGGAGCGGGAGTTTGACAGATACGCAGTATTTT
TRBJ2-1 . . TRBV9 CASSGSREPYNEQFF TGTGCCAGCAGCGGTTCTCGAGAACCATACAATGAGCAGTTCTTC
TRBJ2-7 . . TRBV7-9 CASSLDLRFYEQYF TGTGCCAGCAGCTTAGATTTGCGTTTCTACGAGCAGTACTTC
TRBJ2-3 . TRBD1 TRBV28 CASSSGQGRRDTQYF TGTGCCAGCAGTTCGGGACAGGGTCGGAGAGATACGCAGTATTTT
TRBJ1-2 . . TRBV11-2 CASSLGGRDGYTF TGTGCCAGCAGCTTAGGGGGACGGGATGGCTACACCTTC
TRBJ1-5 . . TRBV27 CASSSGGQPQHF TGTGCCAGCAGTTCTGGGGGGCAGCCCCAGCATTTT
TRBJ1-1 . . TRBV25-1 CASSRGGSWNTEAFF TGTGCCAGCAGTCGAGGGGGTTCATGGAACACTGAAGCTTTCTTT
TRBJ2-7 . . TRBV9 CASSSKDAPYEQYF TGTGCCAGCAGCTCAAAGGACGCACCCTACGAGCAGTACTTC
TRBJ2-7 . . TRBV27 CASSLFQGSTYEQYF TGTGCCAGCAGTTTATTCCAGGGGTCAACCTACGAGCAGTACTTC
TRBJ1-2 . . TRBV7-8 CASSLYRDEGYGYTF TGTGCCAGCAGCCTGTACAGGGATGAAGGCTATGGCTACACCTTC
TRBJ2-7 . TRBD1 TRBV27 CASSLVAGGRSEQYF TGTGCCAGCAGTTTAGTTGCAGGGGGACGTAGCGAGCAGTACTTC
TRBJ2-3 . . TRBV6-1 CASRTASTQYF TGTGCCAGCCGGACTGCTTCAACGCAGTATTTT
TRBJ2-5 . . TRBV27 CASSSGSEETQYF TGTGCCAGCAGTTCGGGCAGTGAAGAGACCCAGTACTTC
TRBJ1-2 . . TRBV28 CASTPPLTYYGYTF TGTGCCAGCACCCCTCCCCTAACCTACTATGGCTACACCTTC
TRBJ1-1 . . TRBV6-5 CASSRDENTEAFF TGTGCCAGCAGCCGCGACGAGAACACTGAAGCTTTCTTT
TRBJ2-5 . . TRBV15 CATSSREETQYF TGTGCCACCAGCAGCAGGGAAGAGACCCAGTACTTC